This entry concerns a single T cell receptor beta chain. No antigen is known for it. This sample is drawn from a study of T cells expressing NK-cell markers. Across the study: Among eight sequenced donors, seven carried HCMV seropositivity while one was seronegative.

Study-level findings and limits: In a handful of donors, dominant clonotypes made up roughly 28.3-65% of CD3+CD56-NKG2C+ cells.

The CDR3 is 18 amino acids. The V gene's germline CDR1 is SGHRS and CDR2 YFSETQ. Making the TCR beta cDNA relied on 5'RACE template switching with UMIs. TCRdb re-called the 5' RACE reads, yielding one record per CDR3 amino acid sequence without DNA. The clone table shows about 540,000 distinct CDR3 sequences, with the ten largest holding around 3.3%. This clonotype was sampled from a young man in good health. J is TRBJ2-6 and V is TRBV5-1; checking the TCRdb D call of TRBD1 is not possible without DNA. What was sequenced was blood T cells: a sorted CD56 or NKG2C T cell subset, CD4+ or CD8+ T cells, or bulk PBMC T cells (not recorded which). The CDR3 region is CASSLRPTALSGANVLTF.